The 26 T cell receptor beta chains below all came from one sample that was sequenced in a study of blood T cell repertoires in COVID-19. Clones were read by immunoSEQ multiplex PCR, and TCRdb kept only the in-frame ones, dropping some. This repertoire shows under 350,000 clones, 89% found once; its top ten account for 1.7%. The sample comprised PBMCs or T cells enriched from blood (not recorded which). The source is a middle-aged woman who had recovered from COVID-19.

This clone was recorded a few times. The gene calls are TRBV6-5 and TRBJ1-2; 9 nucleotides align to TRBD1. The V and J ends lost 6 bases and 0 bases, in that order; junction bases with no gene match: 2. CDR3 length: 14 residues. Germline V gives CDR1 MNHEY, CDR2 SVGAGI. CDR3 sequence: CASRGTGTNYGYTF. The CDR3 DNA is TGTGCCAGCAGGGGGACAGGGACTAACTATGGCTACACCTTC.

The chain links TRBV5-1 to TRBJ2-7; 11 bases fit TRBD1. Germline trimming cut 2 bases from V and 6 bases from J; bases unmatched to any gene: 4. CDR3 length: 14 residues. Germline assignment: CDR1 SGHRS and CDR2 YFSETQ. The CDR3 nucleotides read TGCGCCAGCAGCTTACCCGGGACAGGGGGCGAGCAGTACTTC. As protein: CASSLPGTGGEQYF.

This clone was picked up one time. CDR3 region: CASSVRTGRAEETQYF. CDR3 in DNA: TGTGCCAGCAGTGTCCGGACAGGGCGGGCTGAAGAGACCCAGTACTTC. The chain uses TRBV2 and TRBJ2-5; 8 bases fit TRBD1. The J segment lost 3 bases and the V segment lost 4 bases, leaving 10 bases of the junction unmatched. CDR1 SNHLY and CDR2 FYNNEI come from the germline V gene. The CDR3 runs 16 residues.

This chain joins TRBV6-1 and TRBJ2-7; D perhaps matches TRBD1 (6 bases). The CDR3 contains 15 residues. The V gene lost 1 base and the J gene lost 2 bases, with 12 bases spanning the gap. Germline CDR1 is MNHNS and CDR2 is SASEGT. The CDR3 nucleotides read TGTGCCAGCAGTGAAGTAAGGGGGTCCGCCTACGAGCAGTACTTC. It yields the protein CASSEVRGSAYEQYF.

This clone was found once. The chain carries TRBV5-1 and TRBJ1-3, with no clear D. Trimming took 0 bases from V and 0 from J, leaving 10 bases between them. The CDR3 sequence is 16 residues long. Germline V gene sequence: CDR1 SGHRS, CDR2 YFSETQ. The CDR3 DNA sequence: TGCGCCAGCAGCTTGGTAGCGGTTAGCTCTGGAAACACCATATATTTT. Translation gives CASSLVAVSSGNTIYF.

CDR3 sequence reads: CASREYTEAFF. The DNA for the CDR3 is TGTGCCAGCAGGGAGTACACTGAAGCTTTCTTT. V gene TRBV2 combines with J gene TRBJ1-1; D is uncertain. CDR3 length: 11 amino acids. In germline, CDR1 is SNHLY, CDR2 FYNNEI. With 6 bases removed from V and 3 bases from J, the gap between germline ends came to 5 bases.

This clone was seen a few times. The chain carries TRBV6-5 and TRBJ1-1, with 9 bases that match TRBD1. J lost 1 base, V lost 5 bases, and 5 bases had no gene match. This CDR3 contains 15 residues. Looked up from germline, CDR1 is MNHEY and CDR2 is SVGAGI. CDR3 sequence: CASSRGDRANTEAFF. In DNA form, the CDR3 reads TGTGCCAGCAGTAGGGGGGACAGGGCGAACACTGAAGCTTTCTTT.

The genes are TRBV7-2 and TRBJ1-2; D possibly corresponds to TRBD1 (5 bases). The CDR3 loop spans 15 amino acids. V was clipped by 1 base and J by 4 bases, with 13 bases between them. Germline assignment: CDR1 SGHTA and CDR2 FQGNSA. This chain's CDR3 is CASSLGGGTRYGYTF. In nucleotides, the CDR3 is TGTGCCAGCAGCTTAGGAGGAGGGACCCGCTATGGCTACACCTTC.

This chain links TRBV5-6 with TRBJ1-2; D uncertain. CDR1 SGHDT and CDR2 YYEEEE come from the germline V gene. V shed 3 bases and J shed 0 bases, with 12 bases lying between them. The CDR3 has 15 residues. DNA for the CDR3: TGTGCCAGCAGCTCCAGGAGGAAAGCTAACTATGGCTACACCTTC. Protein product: CASSSRRKANYGYTF.

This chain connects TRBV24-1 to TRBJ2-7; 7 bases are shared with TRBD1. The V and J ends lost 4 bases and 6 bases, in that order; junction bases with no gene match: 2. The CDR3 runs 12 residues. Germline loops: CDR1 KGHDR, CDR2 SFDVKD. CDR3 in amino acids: CATSEAGGEQYF. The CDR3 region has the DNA TGTGCCACCAGTGAGGCAGGGGGCGAGCAGTACTTC.

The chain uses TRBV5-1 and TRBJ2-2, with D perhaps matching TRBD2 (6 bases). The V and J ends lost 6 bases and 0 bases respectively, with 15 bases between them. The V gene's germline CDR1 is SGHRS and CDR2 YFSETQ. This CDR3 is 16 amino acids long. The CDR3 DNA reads TGCGCCAGCAACGAATTGGGAGGCTCGAACACCGGGGAGCTGTTTTTT. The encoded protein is CASNELGGSNTGELFF.

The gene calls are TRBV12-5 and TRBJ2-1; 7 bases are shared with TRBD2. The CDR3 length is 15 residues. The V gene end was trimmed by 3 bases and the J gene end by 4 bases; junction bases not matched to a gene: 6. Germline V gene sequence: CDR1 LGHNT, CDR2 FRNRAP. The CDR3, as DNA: TGTGCTAGTGGTTTAGAGCGGGGCCTATACAATGAGCAGTTCTTC. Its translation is CASGLERGLYNEQFF.

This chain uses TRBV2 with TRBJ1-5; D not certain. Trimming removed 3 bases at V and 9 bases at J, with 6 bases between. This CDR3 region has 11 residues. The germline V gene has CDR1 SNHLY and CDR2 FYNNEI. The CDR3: CASSEGGPQHF. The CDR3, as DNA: TGTGCCAGCAGTGAGGGAGGGCCCCAGCATTTT.

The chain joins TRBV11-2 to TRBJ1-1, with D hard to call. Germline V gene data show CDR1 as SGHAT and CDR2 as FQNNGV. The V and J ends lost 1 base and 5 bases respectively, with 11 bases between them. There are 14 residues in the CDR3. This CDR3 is CASSLVSGTTEAFF. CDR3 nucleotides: TGTGCCAGCAGCTTAGTATCGGGTACGACTGAAGCTTTCTTT.

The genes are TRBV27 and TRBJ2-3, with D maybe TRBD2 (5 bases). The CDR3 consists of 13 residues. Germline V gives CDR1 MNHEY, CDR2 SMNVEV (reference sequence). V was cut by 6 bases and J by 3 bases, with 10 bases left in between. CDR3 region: CASRGSGTDTQYF. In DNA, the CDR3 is TGTGCCAGCAGGGGATCGGGGACAGATACGCAGTATTTT.

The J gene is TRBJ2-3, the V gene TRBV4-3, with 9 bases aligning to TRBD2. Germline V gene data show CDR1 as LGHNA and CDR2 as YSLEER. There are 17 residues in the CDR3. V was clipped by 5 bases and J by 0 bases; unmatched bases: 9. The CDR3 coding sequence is TGCGCCAGCAGCTTGGGGGTAACTAGCGGGAGCACAGATACGCAGTATTTT. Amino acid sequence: CASSLGVTSGSTDTQYF.

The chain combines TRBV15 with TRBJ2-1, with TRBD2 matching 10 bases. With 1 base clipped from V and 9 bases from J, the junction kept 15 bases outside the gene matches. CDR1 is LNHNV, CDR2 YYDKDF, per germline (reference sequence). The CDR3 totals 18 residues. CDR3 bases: TGTGCCACCAGCAGAGCAACCGGGACTAGCGTCCCATTATCTGAGCAGTTCTTC. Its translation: CATSRATGTSVPLSEQFF.

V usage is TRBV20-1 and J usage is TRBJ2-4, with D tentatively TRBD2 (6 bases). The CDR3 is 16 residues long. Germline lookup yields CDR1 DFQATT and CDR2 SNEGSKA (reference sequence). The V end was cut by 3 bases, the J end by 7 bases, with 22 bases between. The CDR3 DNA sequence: TGCAGTGCTAGTATAGGCGGGATGTTAGGTACGAACATTCAGTACTTC. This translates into CSASIGGMLGTNIQYF.

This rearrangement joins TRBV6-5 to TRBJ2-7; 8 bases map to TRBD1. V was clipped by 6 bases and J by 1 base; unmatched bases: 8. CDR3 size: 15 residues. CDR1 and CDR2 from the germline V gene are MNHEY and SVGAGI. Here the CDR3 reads CASRNDRGTSYEQYF. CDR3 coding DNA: TGTGCCAGCAGGAACGACAGGGGTACGTCCTACGAGCAGTACTTC.

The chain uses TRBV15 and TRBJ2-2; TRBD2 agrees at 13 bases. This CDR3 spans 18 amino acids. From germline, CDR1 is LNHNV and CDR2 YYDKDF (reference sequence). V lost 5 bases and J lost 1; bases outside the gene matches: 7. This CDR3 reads CATSGTSGMGENTGELFF. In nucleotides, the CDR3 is TGTGCCACCAGCGGGACTAGCGGGATGGGTGAGAACACCGGGGAGCTGTTTTTT.

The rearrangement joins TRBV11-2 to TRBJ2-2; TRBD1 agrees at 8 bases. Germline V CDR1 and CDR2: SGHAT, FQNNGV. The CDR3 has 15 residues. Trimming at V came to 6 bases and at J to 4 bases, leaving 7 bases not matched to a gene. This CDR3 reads CASRLTDRGTGELFF. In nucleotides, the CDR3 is TGTGCCAGCAGATTAACCGACAGGGGCACCGGGGAGCTGTTTTTT.

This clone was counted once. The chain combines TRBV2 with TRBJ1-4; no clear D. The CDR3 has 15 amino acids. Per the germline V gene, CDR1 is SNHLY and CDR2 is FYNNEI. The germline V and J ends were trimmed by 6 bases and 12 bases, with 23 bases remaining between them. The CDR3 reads CASRSANNRVRELFF. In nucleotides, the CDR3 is TGTGCCAGCAGGTCGGCGAATAACCGGGTTCGGGAACTGTTTTTT.

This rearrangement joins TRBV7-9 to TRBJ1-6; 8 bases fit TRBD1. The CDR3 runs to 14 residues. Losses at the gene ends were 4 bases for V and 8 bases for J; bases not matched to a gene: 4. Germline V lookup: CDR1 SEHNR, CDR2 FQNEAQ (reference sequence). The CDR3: CASSSNRGYSPLHF. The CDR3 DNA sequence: TGTGCCAGCAGCTCGAACAGGGGGTATTCACCCCTCCACTTT.

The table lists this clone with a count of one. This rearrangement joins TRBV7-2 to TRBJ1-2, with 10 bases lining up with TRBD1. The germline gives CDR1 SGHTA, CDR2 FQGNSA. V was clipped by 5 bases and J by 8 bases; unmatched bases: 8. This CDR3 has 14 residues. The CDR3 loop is CASSLDRGERGYTF. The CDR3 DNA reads TGTGCCAGCAGCCTGGACAGGGGGGAGCGAGGCTACACCTTC.

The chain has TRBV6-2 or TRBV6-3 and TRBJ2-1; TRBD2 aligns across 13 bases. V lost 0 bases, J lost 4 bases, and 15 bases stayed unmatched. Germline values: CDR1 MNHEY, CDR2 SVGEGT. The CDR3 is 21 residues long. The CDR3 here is CASSYSELAGGSLGGYNEQFF. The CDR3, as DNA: TGTGCCAGCAGTTACTCAGAACTAGCGGGGGGGTCTCTGGGTGGTTACAATGAGCAGTTCTTC.

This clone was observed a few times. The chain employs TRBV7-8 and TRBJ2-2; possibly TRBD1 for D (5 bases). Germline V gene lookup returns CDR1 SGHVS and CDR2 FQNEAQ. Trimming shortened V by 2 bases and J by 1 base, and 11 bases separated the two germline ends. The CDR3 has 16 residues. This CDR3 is CASSLFSGRNTGELFF. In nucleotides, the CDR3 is TGTGCCAGCAGCTTATTTTCAGGGCGGAACACCGGGGAGCTGTTTTTT.